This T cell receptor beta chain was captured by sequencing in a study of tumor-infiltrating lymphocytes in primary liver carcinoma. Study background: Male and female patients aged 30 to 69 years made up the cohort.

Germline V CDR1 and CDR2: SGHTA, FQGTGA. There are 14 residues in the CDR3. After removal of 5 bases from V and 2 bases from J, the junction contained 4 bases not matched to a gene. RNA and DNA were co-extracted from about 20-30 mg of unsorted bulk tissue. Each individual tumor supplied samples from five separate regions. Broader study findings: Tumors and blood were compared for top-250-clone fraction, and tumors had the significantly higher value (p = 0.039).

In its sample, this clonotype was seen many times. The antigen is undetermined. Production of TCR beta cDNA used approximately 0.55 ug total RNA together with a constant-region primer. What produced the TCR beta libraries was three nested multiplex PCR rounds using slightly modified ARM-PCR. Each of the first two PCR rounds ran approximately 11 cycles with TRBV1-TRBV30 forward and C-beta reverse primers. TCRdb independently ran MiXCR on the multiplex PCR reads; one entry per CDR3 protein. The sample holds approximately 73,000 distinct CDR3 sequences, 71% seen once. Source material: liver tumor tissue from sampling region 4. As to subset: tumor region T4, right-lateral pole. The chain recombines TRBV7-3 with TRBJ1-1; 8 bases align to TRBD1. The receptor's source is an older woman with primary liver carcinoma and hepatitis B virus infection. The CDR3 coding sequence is TGTGCCAGCAGCGTAGACAGGGGTAACACTGAAGCTTTCTTT. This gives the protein CASSVDRGNTEAFF. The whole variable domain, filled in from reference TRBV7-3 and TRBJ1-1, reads GAGVSQTPSNKVTEKGKYVELRCDPISGHTALYWYRQSLGQGPEFLIYFQGTGAADDSGLPNDRFFAVRPEGSVSTLKIQRTERGDSAVYLCASSVDRGNTEAFFGQGTRLTVV.